This TCR beta chain appears in the sequencing data of a study of shared clonotypes between healthy human individuals (dated by TCRdb to 2020 to 2022). In the study overall: Three men and two women, aged 18 to 49 years, made up the cohort. For each donor, CD4 naive and CD4 memory were each run on three plates, CD8 naive on two plates, and CD8 memory on one plate. The study deeply sequenced blood TCR repertoires of about 5 healthy adults to estimate repertoire size and the extent of clonotype sharing between individuals. To increase sequencing depth and limit assay-specific biases, different laboratories used diverse techniques to prepare libraries and sequence TCR repertoires. Between about 0.85 and 10 billion PBMCs per donor were obtained by leukapheresis. On the study overall, not on this receptor specifically: Sampling was restricted to blood, and TCR repertoires in tissue are likely to differ from TCR repertoires in blood. Clonotypes shared by all four sorted-subset donors showed higher generation probabilities than non-shared clonotypes. Because the study included a small number of donors, the genetic and exposure-history diversity represented was limited. Sharing across a few donors was observed for about 5% of naive CD4, over 3% of naive CD8, over 2% of memory CD4, and less than 0.45% of memory CD8 clonotypes. Pairwise subsampling led to the expectation that sequencing depth would affect the degree of clonotype sharing among donors. Larger estimated clonotype richness was generally found for naive subsets than for memory subsets. Even with the large sequencing depth, rarefaction of the sorted-subset datasets indicated that sequencing was incomplete.

Using the deep immunoSEQ assay, multiplex PCR amplified TCR CDR3 regions from genomic DNA. Genomic DNA extracted from each cell subset was distributed evenly over all wells of several immunoSEQ 96-well plates, and each plate served as one replicate. For sorted subsets, approximately 210 ng genomic DNA, equal to some 30,000 T cell genomes, was loaded into each replicate PCR. Purified libraries were quantified with a Qubit 3.0 fluorometer, sized on a Bioanalyzer 2100, and re-quantified with the KAPA Library Quantification kit. A separate single-read 150-cycle Illumina NextSeq 550 flow cell was used to sequence each immunoSEQ 96-well plate. Per the original workflow: Because only junctional sequences without quality scores were contained in the immunoSEQ output, filtering matching that applied to full-length reads could not be performed. Sequences were annotated with PyIR, a Python wrapper for IgBLAST v1.9, using IMGT germline references to assign V/J genes and CDR3. Reads were filtered out if the reads had weak V/J assignments (E-value above 1e-6), no CDR3, stop codons, out-of-frame junctions, or ambiguous translated residues. V3J clonotypes were defined as sequences sharing an identical inferred V gene, J gene, and CDR3 amino acid sequence. The percentage overlap between two repertoires was calculated by dividing the number of shared unique clonotypes by the size of the smaller repertoire. Repertoire richness was assessed with RTK rarefaction, the Chao1 estimator, and Recon v2.1 estimates of unobserved clonotypes. Generation probabilities for all TCRbeta clonotypes obtained by the gDNA method from a few donors were computed using OLGA. Here the immuneACCESS table is served through TCRdb, limited to in-frame sequences with V and J called. Missing clones are a known gap in these copies; in checked studies unresolved V genes cover under half, and the rest lacks a known reason. The D gene and trimming were derived from the DNA, and the V and J assignments and clone size from that table. This sample is represented by about 2 million clones; less than 95% of them were singletons. The top ten clones comprise around 1.1% of the sample.

For the CD8 naive samples, CD45RO-negative cells were positively selected for CCR7, yielding a CD45RA+CCR7+ population from which TemRA cells were excluded. Healthy HIV-negative adults with no recently reported acute infections or vaccinations were included as donors. Every donor was a Caucasian adult living in Nashville, Tennessee, USA. Blood was collected by leukapheresis, and PBMCs were isolated by Ficoll-Histopaque density gradient centrifugation and then cryopreserved in liquid nitrogen vapor phase. Analytical flow cytometry was used to check the purity and quantity of every magnetically sorted T cell population. From each sorted fraction, genomic DNA was isolated and quantified by UV absorbance on a Nanodrop 2000c. The CDR3 numbers 14 residues from cysteine through phenylalanine. The retained sequence is limited to the CDR3, 42 bases, with the frame set at the first base. From a lookup of the germline V gene, CDR1 and CDR2 are SGHDT and YYEEEE. V is cut by 4 bases and J by 4 bases, and the space between the germline ends is 15 bases.

Points on this clone: Its antigen is not yet known. The record has no base qualities; no much larger clone is one base away.

The source of this sequence is a man aged 18 to 29 in good health. This chain is built from TRBV5-6 and TRBJ2-7; too little of a D gene remains to name it. Sequenced material: naive CD8+ T cells sorted from blood. Reading the label with the study, this specimen's cell subset or site is: CD45RA+CCR7+. The DNA sequence follows: TGTGCCAGCAGCCCCGAAACAAGAGCTTACGAGCAGTACTTC. It codes for CASSPETRAYEQYF.